This TCR beta chain was observed in a study of CD8 T cells in Susac syndrome. TEMRA cells were FACS-enriched and CD8+ and CD4+ T cells negatively isolated. Trimming took 6 bases from V and 2 from J, leaving 11 bases between them. This CDR3 comprises 14 residues. Germline V gives CDR1 MNHNS, CDR2 SASEGT. The RNA, roughly 0.5 to 1 ug, was put through reverse transcription using random hexamers. The method of amplification for TCR beta CDR3 was immunoSEQ multiplex PCR, covering 54 Vbeta and 13 Jbeta. TCRdb reanalysed the immunoSEQ multiplex PCR reads using MiXCR and keeps one entry per CDR3 protein. The data contain about 300,000 distinct CDR3 sequences, around 92% of them seen just once; the ten biggest clones take up about 0.063%.

The sample was CD4+ T cells from PBMCs. The sequence came from a human donor with multiple sclerosis. The chain is built from TRBV6-1 and TRBJ1-3; D is unclear. CDR3 protein: CASRERPPGNTIYF. The CDR3 DNA reads TGTGCCAGCAGAGAGCGGCCCCCTGGAAACACCATATATTTT.